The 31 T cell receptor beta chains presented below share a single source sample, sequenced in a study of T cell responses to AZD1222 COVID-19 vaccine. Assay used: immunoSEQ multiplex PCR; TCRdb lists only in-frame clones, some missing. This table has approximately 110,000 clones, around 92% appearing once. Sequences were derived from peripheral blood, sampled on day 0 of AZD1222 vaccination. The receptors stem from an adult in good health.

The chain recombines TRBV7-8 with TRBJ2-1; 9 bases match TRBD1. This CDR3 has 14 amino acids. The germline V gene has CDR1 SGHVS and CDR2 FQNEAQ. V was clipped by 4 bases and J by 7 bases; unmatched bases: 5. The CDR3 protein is CASSWGTGYNEQFF. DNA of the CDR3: TGTGCCAGCAGCTGGGGGACAGGGTATAATGAGCAGTTCTTC.

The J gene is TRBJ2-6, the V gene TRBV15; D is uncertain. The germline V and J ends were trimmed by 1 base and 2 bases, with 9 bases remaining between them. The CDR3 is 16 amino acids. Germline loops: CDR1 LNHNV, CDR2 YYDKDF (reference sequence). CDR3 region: CATSRVNSPGANVLTF. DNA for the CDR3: TGTGCCACCAGCAGAGTAAACAGTCCTGGGGCCAACGTCCTGACTTTC.

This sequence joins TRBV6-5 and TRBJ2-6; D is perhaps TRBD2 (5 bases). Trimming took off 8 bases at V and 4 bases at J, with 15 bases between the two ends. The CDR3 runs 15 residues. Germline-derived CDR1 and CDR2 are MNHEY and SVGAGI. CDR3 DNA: TGTGCCAGCGGGCTCCCCGGGGAAGGGGCCAACGTCCTGACTTTC. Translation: CASGLPGEGANVLTF.

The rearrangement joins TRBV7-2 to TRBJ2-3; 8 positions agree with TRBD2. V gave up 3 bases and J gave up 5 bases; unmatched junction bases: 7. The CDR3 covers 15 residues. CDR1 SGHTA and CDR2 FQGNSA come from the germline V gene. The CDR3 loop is CASSFDGGAEDTQYF. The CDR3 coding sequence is TGTGCCAGCAGCTTCGACGGGGGGGCCGAAGATACGCAGTATTTT.

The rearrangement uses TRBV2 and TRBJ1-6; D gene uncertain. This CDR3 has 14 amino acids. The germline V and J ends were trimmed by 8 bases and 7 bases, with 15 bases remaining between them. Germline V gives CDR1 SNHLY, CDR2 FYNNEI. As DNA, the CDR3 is TGTGCCAGCTTACTTGAGACCCCCAATTCACCCCTCCACTTT. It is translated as CASLLETPNSPLHF.

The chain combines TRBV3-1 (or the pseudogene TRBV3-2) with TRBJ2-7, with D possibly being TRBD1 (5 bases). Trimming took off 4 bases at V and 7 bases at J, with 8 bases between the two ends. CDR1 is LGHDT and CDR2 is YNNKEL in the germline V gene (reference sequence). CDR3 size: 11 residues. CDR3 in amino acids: CASSLGQEQYF. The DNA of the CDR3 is TGTGCCAGCAGCCTAGGACAAGAGCAGTACTTC.

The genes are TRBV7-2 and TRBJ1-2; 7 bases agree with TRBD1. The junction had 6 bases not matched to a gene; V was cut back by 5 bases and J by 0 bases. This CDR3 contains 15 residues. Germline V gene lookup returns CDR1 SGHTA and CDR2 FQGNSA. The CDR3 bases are TGTGCCAGCAGCGCTTACGGGACAGCTAACTATGGCTACACCTTC. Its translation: CASSAYGTANYGYTF.

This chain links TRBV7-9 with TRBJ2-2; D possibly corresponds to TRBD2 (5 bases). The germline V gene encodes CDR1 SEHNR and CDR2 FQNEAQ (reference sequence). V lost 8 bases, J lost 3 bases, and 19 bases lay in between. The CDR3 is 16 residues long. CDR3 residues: CASPQRPRAHTGELFF. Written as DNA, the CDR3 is TGTGCCAGCCCCCAGCGGCCCCGAGCCCACACCGGGGAGCTGTTTTTT.

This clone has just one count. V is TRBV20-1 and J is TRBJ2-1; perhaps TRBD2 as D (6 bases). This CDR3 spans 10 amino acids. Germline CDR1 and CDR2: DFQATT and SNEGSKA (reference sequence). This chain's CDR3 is CSKGGNEQFF. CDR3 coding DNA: TGCAGCAAAGGAGGGAATGAGCAGTTCTTC.

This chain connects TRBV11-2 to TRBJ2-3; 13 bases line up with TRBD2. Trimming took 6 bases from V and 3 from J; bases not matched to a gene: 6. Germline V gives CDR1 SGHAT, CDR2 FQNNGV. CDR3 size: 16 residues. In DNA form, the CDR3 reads TGTGCCAGCAGATGGACTAGCGGGAGAGAGACAGATACGCAGTATTTT. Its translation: CASRWTSGRETDTQYF.

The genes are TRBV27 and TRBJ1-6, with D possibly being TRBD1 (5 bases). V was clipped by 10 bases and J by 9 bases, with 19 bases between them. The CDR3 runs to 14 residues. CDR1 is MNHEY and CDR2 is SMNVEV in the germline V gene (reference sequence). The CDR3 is CATRGGGFGSPLHF. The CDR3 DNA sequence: TGTGCCACCCGGGGGGGTGGGTTCGGTTCACCCCTCCACTTT.

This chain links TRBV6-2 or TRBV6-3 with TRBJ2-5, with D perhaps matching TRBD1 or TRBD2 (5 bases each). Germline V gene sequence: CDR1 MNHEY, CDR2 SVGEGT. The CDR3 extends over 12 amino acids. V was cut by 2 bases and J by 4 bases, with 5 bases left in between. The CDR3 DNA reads TGTGCCAGCAGTTACGGGGGAGAGACCCAGTACTTC. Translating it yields CASSYGGETQYF.

The CDR3: CASRDGGIPYEQYF. The CDR3 DNA is TGTGCCAGCAGGGACGGAGGGATTCCCTACGAGCAGTACTTC. The rearrangement uses TRBV28 and TRBJ2-7, with D maybe TRBD2 (6 bases). Germline assignment: CDR1 MDHEN and CDR2 SYDVKM. The V end was cut by 6 bases, the J end by 2 bases, with 14 bases between. There are 14 residues in the CDR3.

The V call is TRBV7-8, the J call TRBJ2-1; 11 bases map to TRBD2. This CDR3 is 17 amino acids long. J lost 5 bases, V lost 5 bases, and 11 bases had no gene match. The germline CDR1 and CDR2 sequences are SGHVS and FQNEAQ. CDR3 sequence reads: CASSKRLAGLLDNEQFF. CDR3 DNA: TGTGCCAGCAGCAAGCGACTAGCGGGACTACTCGACAATGAGCAGTTCTTC.

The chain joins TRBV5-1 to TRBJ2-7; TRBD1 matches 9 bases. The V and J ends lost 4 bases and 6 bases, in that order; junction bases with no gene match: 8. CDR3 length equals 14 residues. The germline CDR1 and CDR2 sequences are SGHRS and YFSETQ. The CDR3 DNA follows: TGCGCCAGCAGCAACCTGGACAGGGGCAGCGAGCAGTACTTC. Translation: CASSNLDRGSEQYF.

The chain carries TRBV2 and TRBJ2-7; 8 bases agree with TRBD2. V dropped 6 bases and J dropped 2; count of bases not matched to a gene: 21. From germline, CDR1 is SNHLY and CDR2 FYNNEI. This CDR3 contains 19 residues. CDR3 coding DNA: TGTGCCAGCAGAGACCCGACCTCAGATAGCGGGGAAACCCCCTACGAGCAGTACTTC. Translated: CASRDPTSDSGETPYEQYF.

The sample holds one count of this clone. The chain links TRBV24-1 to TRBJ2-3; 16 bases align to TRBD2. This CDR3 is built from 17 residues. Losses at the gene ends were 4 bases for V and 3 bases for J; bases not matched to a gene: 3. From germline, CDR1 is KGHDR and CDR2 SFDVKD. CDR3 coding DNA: TGTGCCACCAGTGACTCGGGACTAGCGGGGGGGACAGATACGCAGTATTTT. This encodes CATSDSGLAGGTDTQYF.

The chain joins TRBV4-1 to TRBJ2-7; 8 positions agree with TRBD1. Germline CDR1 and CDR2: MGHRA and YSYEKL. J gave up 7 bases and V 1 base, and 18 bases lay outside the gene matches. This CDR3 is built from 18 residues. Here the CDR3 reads CASSQGGARRGPVGEQYF. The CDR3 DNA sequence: TGCGCCAGCAGCCAAGGAGGAGCTCGCAGGGGGCCGGTAGGAGAGCAGTACTTC.

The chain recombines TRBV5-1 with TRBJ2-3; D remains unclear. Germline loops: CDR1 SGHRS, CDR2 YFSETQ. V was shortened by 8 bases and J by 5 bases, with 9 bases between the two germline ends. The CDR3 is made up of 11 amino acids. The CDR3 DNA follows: TGCGCCAGTATGCGTGAAGATACGCAGTATTTT. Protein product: CASMREDTQYF.

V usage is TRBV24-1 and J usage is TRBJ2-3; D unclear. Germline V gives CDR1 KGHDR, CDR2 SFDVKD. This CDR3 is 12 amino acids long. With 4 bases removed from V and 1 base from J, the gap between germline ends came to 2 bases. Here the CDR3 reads CATSDRTDTQYF. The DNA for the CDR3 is TGTGCCACCAGTGACCGCACAGATACGCAGTATTTT.

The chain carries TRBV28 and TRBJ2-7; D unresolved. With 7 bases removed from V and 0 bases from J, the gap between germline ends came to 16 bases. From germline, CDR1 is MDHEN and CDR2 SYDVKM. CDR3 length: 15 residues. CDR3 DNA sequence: TGTGCCAGCAACCTCGCTGCGAAGTCCTCCTACGAGCAGTACTTC. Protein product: CASNLAAKSSYEQYF. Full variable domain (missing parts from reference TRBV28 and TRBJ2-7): DVKVTQSSRYLVKRTGEKVFLECVQDMDHENMFWYRQDPGLGLRLIYFSYDVKMKEKGDIPEGYSVSREKKERFSLILESASTNQTSMYLCASNLAAKSSYEQYFGPGTRLTVT.

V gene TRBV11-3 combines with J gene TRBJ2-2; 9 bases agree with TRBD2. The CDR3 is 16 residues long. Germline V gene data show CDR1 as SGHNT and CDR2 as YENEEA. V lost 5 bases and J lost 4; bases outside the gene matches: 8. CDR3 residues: CASSPGGRALTGELFF. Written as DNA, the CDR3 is TGTGCCAGCAGCCCTGGCGGGAGGGCCCTCACCGGGGAGCTGTTTTTT.

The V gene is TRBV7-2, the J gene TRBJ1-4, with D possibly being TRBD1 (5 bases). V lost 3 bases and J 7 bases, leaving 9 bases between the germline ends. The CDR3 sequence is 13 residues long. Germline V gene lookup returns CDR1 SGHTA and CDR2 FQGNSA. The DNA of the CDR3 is TGTGCCAGCAGCTTTAACCAGGGTGAAAAACTGTTTTTT. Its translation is CASSFNQGEKLFF.

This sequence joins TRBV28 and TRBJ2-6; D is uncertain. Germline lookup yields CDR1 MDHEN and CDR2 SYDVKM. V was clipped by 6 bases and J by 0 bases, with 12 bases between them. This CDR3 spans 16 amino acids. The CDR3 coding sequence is TGTGCCAGCAGCCCGCCCAGGAACTCTGGGGCCAACGTCCTGACTTTC. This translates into CASSPPRNSGANVLTF.

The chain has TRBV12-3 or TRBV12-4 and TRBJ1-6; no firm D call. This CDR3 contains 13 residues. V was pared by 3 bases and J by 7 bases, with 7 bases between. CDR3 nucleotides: TGTGCCAGCAGTTTCCCCCTAAATTCACCCCTCCACTTT. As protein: CASSFPLNSPLHF.

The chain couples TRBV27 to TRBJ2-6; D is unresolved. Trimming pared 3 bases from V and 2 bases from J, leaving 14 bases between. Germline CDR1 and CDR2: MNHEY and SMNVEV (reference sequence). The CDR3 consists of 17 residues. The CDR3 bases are TGTGCCAGCAGTTTTAGGGTTTTTGGGGCTGGGGCCAACGTCCTGACTTTC. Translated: CASSFRVFGAGANVLTF.

The CDR3 nucleotides are TGTGCCTGGAGTGTTAACGCCGAAGGGACCCAGTACTTC. Its translation: CAWSVNAEGTQYF. The chain uses TRBV30 and TRBJ2-5; no clear D. Per the germline V gene, CDR1 is GTSNPN and CDR2 is SVGIG (reference sequence). Trimming took off 0 bases at V and 7 bases at J, with 12 bases between the two ends. This CDR3 region has 13 residues.

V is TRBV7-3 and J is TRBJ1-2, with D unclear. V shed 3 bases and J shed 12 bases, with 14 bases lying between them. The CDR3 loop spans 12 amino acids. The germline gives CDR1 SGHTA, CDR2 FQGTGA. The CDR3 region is CASSFQVRRDTF. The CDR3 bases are TGTGCCAGCAGCTTTCAGGTGAGGAGGGACACCTTC.

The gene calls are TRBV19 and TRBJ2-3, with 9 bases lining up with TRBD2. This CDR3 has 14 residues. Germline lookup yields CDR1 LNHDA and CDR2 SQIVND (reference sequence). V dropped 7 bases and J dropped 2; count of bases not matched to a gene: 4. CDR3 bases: TGTGCCAGTACTAGCGGGGAATACACAGATACGCAGTATTTT. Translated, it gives CASTSGEYTDTQYF.

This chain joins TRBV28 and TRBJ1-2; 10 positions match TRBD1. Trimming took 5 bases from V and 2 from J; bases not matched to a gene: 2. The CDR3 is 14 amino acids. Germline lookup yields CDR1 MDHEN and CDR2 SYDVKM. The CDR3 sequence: CASSPGQGNYGYTF. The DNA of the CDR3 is TGTGCCAGCAGTCCGGGACAGGGGAACTATGGCTACACCTTC.

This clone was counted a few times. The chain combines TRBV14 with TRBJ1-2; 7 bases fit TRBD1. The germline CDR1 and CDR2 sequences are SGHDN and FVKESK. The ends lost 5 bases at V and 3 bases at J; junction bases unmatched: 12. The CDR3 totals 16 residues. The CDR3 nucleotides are TGTGCCAGCAGCTATACGGCAGACAGGGCCGACTATGGCTACACCTTC. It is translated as CASSYTADRADYGYTF.